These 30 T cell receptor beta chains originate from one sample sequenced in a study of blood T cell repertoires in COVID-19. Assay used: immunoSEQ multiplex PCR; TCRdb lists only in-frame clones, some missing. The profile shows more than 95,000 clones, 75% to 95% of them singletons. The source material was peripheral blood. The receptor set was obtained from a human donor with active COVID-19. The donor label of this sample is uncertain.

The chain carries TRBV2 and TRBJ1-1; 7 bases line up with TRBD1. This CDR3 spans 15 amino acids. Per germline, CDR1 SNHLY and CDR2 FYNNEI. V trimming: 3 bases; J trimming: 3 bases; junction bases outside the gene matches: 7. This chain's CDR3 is CASSDFDRVDTEAFF. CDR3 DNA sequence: TGTGCCAGCAGTGATTTCGACAGGGTTGACACTGAAGCTTTCTTT.

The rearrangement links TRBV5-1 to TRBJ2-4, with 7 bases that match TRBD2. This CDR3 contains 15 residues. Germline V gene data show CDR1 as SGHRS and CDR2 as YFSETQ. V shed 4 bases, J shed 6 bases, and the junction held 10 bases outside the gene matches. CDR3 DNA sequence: TGCGCCAGCAGCCTCCTTGGACTAGTTCCAAACATTCAGTACTTC. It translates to CASSLLGLVPNIQYF.

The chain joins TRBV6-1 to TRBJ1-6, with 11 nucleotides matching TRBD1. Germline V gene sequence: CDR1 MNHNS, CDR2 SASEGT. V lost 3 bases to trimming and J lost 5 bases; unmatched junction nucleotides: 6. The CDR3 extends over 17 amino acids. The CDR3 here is CASSERTGGGNNSPLHF. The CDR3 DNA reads TGTGCCAGCAGTGAGAGGACAGGGGGCGGGAATAATTCACCCCTCCACTTT.

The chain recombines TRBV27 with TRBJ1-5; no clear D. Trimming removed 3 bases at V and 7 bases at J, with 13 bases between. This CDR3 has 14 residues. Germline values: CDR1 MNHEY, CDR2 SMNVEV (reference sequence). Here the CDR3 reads CASSLSGVWQPQHF. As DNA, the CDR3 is TGTGCCAGCAGTTTGAGTGGAGTTTGGCAGCCCCAGCATTTT.

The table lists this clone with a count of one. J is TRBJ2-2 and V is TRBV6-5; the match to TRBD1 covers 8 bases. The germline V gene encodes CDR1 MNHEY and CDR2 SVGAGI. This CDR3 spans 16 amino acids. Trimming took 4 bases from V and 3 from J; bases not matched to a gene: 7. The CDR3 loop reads CASSSFGTGDTGELFF. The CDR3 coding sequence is TGTGCCAGCAGTTCTTTCGGGACAGGAGACACCGGGGAGCTGTTTTTT.

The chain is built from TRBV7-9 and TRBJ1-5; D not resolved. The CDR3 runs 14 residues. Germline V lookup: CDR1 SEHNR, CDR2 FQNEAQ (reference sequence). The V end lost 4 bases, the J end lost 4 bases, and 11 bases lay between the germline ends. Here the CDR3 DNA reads TGTGCCAGCAGCTCCATGGGGAGGAATCAGCCCCAGCATTTT. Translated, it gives CASSSMGRNQPQHF.

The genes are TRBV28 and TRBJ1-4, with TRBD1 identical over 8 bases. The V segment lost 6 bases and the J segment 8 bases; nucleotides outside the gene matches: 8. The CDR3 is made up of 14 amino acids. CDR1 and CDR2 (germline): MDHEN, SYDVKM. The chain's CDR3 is CASSLQGGREKLFF. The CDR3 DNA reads TGTGCCAGCAGCCTACAGGGGGGAAGGGAAAAACTGTTTTTT. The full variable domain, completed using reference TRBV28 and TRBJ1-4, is DVKVTQSSRYLVKRTGEKVFLECVQDMDHENMFWYRQDPGLGLRLIYFSYDVKMKEKGDIPEGYSVSREKKERFSLILESASTNQTSMYLCASSLQGGREKLFFGSGTQLSVL.

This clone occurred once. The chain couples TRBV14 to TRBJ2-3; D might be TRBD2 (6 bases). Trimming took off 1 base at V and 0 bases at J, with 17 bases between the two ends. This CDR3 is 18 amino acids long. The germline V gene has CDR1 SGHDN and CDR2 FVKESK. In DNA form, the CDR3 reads TGTGCCAGCAGCCAAGGCGTTAGCGGAATACCTAGCACAGATACGCAGTATTTT. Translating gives CASSQGVSGIPSTDTQYF.

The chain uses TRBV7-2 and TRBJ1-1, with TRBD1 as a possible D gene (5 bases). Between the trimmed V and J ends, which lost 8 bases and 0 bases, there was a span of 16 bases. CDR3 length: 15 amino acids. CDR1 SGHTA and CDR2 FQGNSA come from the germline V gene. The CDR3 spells CASLLQTGMNTEAFF. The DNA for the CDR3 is TGTGCCAGCCTACTCCAAACAGGAATGAACACTGAAGCTTTCTTT. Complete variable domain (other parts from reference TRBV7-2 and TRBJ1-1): GAGVSQSPSNKVTEKGKDVELRCDPISGHTALYWYRQSLGQGLEFLIYFQGNSAPDKSGLPSDRFSAERTGGSVSTLTIQRTQQEDSAVYLCASLLQTGMNTEAFFGQGTRLTVV.

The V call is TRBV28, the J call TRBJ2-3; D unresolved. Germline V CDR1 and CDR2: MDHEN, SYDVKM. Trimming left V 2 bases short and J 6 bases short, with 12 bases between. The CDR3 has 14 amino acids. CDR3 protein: CASSLKQKFDTQYF. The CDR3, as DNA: TGTGCCAGCAGTTTAAAACAAAAGTTCGATACGCAGTATTTT.

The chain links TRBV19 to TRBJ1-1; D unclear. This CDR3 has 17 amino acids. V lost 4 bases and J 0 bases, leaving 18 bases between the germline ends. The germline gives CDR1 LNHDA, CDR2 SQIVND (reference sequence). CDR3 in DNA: TGTGCCAGTAGTAGACGGCCCGGAGGGAACATGAACACTGAAGCTTTCTTT. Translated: CASSRRPGGNMNTEAFF.

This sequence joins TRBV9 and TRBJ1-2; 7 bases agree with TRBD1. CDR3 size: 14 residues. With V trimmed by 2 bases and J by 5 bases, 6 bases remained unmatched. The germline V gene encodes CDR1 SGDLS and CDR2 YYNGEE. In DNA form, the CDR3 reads TGTGCCAGCAGCGTTAAGGGGGCAGGGTATGGCTACACCTTC. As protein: CASSVKGAGYGYTF. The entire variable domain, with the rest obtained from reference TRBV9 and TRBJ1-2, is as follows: DSGVTQTPKHLITATGQRVTLRCSPRSGDLSVYWYQQSLDQGLQFLIQYYNGEERAKGNILERFSAQQFPDLHSELNLSSLELGDSALYFCASSVKGAGYGYTFGSGTRLTVV.

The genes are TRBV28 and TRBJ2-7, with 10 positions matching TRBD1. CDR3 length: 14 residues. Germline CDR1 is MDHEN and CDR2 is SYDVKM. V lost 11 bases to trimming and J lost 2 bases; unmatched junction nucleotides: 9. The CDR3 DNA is TGTGCCGGTACGGACAGGGGGACGACCTACGAGCAGTACTTC. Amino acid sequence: CAGTDRGTTYEQYF.

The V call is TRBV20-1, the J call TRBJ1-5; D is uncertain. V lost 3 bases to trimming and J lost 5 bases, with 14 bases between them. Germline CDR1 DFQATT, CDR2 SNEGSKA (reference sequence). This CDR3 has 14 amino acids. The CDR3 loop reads CSASKGLADQPQHF. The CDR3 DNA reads TGCAGTGCTAGTAAAGGACTAGCGGATCAGCCCCAGCATTTT.

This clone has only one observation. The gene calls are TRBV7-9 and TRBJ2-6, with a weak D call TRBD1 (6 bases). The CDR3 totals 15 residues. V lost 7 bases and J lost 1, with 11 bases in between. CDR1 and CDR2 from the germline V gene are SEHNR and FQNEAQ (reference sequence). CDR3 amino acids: CASTQGSSGANVLTF. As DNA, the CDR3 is TGTGCCAGCACCCAGGGGTCGTCTGGGGCCAACGTCCTGACTTTC. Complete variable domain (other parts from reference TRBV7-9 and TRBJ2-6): DTGVSQNPRHKITKRGQNVTFRCDPISEHNRLYWYRQTLGQGPEFLTYFQNEAQLEKSRLLSDRFSAERPKGSFSTLEIQRTEQGDSAMYLCASTQGSSGANVLTFGAGSRLTVL.

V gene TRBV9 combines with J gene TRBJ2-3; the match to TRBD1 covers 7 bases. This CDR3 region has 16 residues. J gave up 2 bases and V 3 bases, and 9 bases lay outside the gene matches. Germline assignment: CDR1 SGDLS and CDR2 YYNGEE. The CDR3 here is CASSATGAANTDTQYF. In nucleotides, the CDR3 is TGTGCCAGCAGCGCCACAGGGGCCGCCAACACAGATACGCAGTATTTT.

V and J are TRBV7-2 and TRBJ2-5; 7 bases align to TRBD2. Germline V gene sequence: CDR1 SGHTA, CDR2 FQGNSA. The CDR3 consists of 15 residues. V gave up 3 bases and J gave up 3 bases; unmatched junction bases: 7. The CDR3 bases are TGTGCCAGCAGCTTGGGGGGGACCAACAAAGAGACCCAGTACTTC. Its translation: CASSLGGTNKETQYF. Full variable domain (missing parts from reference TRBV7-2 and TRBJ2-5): GAGVSQSPSNKVTEKGKDVELRCDPISGHTALYWYRQSLGQGLEFLIYFQGNSAPDKSGLPSDRFSAERTGGSVSTLTIQRTQQEDSAVYLCASSLGGTNKETQYFGPGTRLLVL.

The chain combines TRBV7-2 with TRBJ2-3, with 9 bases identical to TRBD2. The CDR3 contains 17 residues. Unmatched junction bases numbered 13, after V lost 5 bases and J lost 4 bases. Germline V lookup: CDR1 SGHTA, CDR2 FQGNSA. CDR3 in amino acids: CASSRTMRGGYSDTQYF. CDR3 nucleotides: TGTGCCAGCAGCCGGACCATGCGGGGGGGCTATTCAGATACGCAGTATTTT.

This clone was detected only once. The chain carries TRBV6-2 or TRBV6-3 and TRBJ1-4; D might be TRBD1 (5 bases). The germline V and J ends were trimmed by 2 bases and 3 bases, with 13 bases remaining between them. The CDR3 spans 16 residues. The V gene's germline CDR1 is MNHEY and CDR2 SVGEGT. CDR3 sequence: CASSYPRQQPNEKLFF. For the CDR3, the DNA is TGTGCCAGCAGTTACCCAAGACAGCAGCCTAATGAAAAACTGTTTTTT.

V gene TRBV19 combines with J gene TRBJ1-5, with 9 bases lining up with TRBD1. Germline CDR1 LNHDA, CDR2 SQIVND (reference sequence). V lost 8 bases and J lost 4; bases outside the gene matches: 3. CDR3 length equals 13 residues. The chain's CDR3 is CASRDRGNQPQHF. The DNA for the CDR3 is TGTGCCAGTCGCGACAGGGGGAATCAGCCCCAGCATTTT.

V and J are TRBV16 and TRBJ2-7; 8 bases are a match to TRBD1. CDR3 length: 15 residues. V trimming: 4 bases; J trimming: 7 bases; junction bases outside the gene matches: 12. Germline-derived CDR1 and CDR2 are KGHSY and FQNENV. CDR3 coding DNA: TGTGCCAGCAGCCCCGCTCCGACAGGGGTGTATGAGCAGTACTTC. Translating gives CASSPAPTGVYEQYF.

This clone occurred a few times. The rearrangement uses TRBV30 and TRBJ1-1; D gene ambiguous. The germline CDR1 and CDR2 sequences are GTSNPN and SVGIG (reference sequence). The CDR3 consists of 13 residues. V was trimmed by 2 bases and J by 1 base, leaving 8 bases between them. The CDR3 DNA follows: TGTGCCTGGAGTCTACAGTCGAACACTGAAGCTTTCTTT. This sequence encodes CAWSLQSNTEAFF. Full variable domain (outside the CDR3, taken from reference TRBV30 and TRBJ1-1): SQTIHQWPATLVQPVGSPLSLECTVEGTSNPNLYWYRQAAGRGLQLLFYSVGIGQISSEVPQNLSASRPQDRQFILSSKKLLLSDSGFYLCAWSLQSNTEAFFGQGTRLTVV.

The CDR3 protein is CASSLDLEGEAFF. In DNA form, the CDR3 reads TGTGCCAGCAGCTTAGATTTAGAGGGTGAAGCTTTCTTT. This chain joins TRBV7-9 and TRBJ1-1; no clear D gene. CDR3 size: 13 residues. The V gene's germline CDR1 is SEHNR and CDR2 FQNEAQ (reference sequence). The V and J ends lost 1 base and 7 bases respectively, with 10 bases between them. The variable domain in full, with the rest retrieved from reference TRBV7-9 and TRBJ1-1, is DTGVSQNPRHKITKRGQNVTFRCDPISEHNRLYWYRQTLGQGPEFLTYFQNEAQLEKSRLLSDRFSAERPKGSFSTLEIQRTEQGDSAMYLCASSLDLEGEAFFGQGTRLTVV.

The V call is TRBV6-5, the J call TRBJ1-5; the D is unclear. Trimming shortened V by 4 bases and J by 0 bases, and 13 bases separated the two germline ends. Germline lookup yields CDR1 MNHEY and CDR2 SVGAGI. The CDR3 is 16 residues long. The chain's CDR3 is CASSSRTPNSNQPQHF. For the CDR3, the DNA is TGTGCCAGCAGTTCCCGAACACCGAATAGCAATCAGCCCCAGCATTTT.

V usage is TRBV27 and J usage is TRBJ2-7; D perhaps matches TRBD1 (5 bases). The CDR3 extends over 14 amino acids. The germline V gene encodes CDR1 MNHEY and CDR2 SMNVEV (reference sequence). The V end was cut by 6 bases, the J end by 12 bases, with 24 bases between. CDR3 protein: CASRTGGQSPVGYF. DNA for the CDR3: TGTGCCAGCAGGACCGGTGGACAATCCCCGGTCGGGTACTTC.

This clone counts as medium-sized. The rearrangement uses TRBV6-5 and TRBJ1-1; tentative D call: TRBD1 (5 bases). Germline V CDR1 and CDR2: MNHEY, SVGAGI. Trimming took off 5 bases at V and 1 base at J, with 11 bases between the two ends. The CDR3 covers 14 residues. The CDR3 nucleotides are TGTGCCAGCAGTATTCAGACAGAGAACACTGAAGCTTTCTTT. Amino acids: CASSIQTENTEAFF.

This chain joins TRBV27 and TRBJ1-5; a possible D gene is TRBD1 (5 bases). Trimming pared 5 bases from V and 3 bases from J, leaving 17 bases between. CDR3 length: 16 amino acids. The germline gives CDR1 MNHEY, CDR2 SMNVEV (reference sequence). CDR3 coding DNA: TGTGCCAGCAGTCCAGGGTGGGGTCTTGACAATCAGCCCCAGCATTTT. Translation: CASSPGWGLDNQPQHF.

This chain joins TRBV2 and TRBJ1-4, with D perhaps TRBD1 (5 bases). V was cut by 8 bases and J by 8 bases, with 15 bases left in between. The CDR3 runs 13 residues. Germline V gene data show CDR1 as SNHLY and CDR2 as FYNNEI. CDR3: CASRPGGEEKLFF. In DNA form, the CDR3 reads TGTGCCAGCCGACCCGGGGGAGAGGAAAAACTGTTTTTT.

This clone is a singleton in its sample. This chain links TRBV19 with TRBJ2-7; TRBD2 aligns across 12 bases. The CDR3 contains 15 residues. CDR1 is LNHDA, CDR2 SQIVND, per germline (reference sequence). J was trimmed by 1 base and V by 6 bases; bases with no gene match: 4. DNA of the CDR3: TGTGCCAGTAGACCGACTAGCGGGGGATCCTACGAGCAGTACTTC. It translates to CASRPTSGGSYEQYF.

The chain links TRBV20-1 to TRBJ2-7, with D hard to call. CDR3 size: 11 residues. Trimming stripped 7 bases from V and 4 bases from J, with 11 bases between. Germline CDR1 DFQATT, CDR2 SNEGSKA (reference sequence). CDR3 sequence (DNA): TGCAGTGGCACCCCGAGGTACGAGCAGTACTTC. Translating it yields CSGTPRYEQYF.